This T cell receptor (beta chain) was observed in a study of identical twins. This clonotype has just a few counts. The antigen remains unidentified. The study, taken as a whole, reports: Out-of-frame alpha sequences common to twins exhibited a surplus of low generation probability. Memory repertoires lacked the insertion deficit that abundant cord blood beta clonotypes showed. Models, which agreed with sharing between unrelated individuals, nonetheless underestimated the out-of-frame TCR alpha sharing seen in monozygotic twins.

Trimming took 3 bases from V and 0 from J, leaving 18 bases between them. The CDR3 covers 18 residues. Germline V CDR1 and CDR2: SGHAT, FQNNGV. MiXCR was run by TCRdb on the 5' RACE reads, yielding one entry per CDR3 protein. The sample includes 750,000 to 950,000 distinct CDR3 sequences, around an eighth of them seen just once. The sample was also linked to a second study, of yellow fever vaccine responses in identical twins.

This TCR derives from a woman aged 18-29 years in good health. Specimen: PBMCs. V usage is TRBV11-2 and J usage is TRBJ2-1; D possibly corresponds to TRBD1 (5 bases). The DNA for the CDR3 is TGTGCCAGCAGCTTGGGGCCCCCACAGAGAAGCTCCTACAATGAGCAGTTCTTC. Translated: CASSLGPPQRSSYNEQFF.